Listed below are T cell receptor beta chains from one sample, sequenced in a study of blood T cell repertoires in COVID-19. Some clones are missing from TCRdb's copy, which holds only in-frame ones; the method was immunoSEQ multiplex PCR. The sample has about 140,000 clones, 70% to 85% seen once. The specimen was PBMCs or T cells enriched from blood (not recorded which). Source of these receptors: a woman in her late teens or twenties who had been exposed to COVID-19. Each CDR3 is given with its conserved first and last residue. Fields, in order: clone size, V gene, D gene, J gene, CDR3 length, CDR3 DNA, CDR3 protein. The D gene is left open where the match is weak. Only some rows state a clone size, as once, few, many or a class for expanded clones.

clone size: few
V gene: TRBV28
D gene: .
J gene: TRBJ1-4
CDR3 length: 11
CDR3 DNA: TGTGCCAGCAGAAGGATGGGAGGACTGTTTTTT
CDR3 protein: CASRRMGGLFF

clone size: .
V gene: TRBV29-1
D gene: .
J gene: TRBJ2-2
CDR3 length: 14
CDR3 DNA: TGCAGCGTTACGCAGGGAAGTTCCGCCGGGGAGCTGTTTTTT
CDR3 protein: CSVTQGSSAGELFF

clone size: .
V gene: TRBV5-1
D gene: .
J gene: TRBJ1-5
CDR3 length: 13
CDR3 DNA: TGCGCCAGCAGCTCTCTACCAGGGCAGCCCCAGCATTTT
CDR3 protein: CASSSLPGQPQHF

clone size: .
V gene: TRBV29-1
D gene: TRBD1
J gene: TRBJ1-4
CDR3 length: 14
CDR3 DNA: TGCAGCGTTGCCTCCGGGACAGGAAGGGAAAAACTGTTTTTT
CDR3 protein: CSVASGTGREKLFF

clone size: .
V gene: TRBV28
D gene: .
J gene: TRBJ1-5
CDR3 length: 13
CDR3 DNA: TGTGCCAGCAGCATAGATAGCAATCAGCCCCAGCATTTT
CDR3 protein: CASSIDSNQPQHF

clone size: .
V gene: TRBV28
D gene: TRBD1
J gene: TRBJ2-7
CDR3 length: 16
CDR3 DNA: TGTGCCAGCAGCCTTACGGGACAGGGACTTTTCTACGAGCAGTACTTC
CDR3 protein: CASSLTGQGLFYEQYF

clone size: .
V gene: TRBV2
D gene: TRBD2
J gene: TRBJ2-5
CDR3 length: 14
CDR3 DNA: TGTGCCAGCACCAACCCACTAGCGAAAGAGACCCAGTACTTC
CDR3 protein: CASTNPLAKETQYF

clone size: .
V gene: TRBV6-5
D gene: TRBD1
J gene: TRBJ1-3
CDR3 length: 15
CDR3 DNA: TGTGCCAGCAGTTACCAGGGGGCGAAGGGAAACACCATATATTTT
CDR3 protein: CASSYQGAKGNTIYF

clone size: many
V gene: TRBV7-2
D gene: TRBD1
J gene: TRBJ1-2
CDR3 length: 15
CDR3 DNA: TGTGCCAGCAGCTTTTTCAGGGACAGGGACTATGGCTACACCTTC
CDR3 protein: CASSFFRDRDYGYTF

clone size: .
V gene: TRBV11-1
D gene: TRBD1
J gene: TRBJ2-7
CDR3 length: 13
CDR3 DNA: TGTGCCAGCAGCTTAGCGGGACAGATCGAGCAGTACTTC
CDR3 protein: CASSLAGQIEQYF

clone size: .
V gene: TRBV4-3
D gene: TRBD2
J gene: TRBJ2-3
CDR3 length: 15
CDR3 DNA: TGCGCCAGCAGCCGTACTAGCGGGAACACAGATACGCAGTATTTT
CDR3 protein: CASSRTSGNTDTQYF

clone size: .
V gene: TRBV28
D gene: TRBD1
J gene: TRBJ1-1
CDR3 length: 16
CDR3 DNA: TGTGCCAGCAGTCCCCAGGGGGGCCTGTATAACACTGAAGCTTTCTTT
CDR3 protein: CASSPQGGLYNTEAFF

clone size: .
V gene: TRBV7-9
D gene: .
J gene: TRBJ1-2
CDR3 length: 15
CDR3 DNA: TGTGCCAGCAACGATATCCCGGGGGGATCCTATGGCTACACCTTC
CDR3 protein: CASNDIPGGSYGYTF

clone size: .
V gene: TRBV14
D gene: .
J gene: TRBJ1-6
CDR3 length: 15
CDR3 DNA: TGTGCCAGCAGCCCGCTAACCCTAAAGCATTCACCCCTCCACTTT
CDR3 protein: CASSPLTLKHSPLHF

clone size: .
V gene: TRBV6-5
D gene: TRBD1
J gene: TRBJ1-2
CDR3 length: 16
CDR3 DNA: TGTGCCAGCAGTTCGACCGGGACAGGGATTCACTATGGCTACACCTTC
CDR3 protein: CASSSTGTGIHYGYTF

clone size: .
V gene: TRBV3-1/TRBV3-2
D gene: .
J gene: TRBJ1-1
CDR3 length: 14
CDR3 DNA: TGTGCCAGCAGCGACCGGGGTGGGAGCACTGAAGCTTTCTTT
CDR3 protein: CASSDRGGSTEAFF

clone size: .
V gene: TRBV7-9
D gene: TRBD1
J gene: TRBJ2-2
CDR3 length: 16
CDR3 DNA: TGTGCCAGCAGCTATAAGGGACAGGTTAACACCGGGGAGCTGTTTTTT
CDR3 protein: CASSYKGQVNTGELFF

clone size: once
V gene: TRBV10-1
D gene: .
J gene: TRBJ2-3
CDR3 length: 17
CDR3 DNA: TGCGCCAGCAGTGATGCCGGGGACACGGAATCCACAGATACGCAGTATTTT
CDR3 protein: CASSDAGDTESTDTQYF

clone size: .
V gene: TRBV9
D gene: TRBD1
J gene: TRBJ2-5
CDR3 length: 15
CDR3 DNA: TGTGCCAGCAGCCCCACAGGGGCGACCCAAGAGACCCAGTACTTC
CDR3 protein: CASSPTGATQETQYF

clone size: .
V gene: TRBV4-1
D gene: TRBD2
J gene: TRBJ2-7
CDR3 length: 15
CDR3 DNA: TGCGCCAGCAGCCAAACTAGCGGAACTACCTACGAGCAGTACTTC
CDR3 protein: CASSQTSGTTYEQYF

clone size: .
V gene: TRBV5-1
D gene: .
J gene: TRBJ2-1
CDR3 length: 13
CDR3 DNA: TGCGCCAGCAGCTTGAACAGCTACAATGAGCAGTTCTTC
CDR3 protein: CASSLNSYNEQFF

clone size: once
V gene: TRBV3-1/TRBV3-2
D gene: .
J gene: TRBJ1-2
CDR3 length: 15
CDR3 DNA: TGTGCCAGCAGCCAAGTAGCGGGGACTGTAGGTGGCTACACCTTC
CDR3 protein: CASSQVAGTVGGYTF

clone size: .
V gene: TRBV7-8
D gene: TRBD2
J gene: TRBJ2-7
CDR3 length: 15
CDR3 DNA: TGTGCCAGCAGCCCCTTAGCGGGAAATTTCTACGAGCAGTACTTC
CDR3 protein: CASSPLAGNFYEQYF

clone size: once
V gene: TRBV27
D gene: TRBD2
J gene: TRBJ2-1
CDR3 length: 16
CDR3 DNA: TGTGCCACCTTCGGGACTAGCAGAAGCTCCTACAATGAGCAGTTCTTC
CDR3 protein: CATFGTSRSSYNEQFF

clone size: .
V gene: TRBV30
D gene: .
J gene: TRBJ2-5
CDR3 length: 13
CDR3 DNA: TGTGCCTGGAGTAATGACGGAGGGGAGACCCAGTACTTC
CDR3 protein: CAWSNDGGETQYF

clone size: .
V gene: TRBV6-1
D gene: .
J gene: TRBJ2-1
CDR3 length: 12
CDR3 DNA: TGTGCCAGCAGTGAAGTGGGAGGAGAGCAGTTCTTC
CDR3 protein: CASSEVGGEQFF

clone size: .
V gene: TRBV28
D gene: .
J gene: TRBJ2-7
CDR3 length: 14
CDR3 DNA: TGTGCCAGCATCTCAGTAGCGGTTGTGAACGAGCAGTACTTC
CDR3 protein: CASISVAVVNEQYF

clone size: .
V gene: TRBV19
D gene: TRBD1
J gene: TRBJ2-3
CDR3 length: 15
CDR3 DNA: TGTGCCAGTAGTGAAGGACAGGACGACACAGATACGCAGTATTTT
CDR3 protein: CASSEGQDDTDTQYF

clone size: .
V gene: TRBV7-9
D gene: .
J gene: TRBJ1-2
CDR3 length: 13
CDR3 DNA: TGTGCCAGCAGCTTACAGGGTTCGGATGGCTACACCTTC
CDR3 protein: CASSLQGSDGYTF

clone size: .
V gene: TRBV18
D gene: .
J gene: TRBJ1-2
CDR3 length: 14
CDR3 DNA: TGTGCCAGCTCACCACCCATGACAGCTTATGGCTACACCTTC
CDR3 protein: CASSPPMTAYGYTF

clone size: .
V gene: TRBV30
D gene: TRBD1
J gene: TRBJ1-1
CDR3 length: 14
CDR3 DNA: TGTGCCTGGAGCTCAGGACAGGTTGAAACTGAAGCTTTCTTT
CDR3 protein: CAWSSGQVETEAFF